These 9 T cell receptor beta chains share one sample of origin, sequenced in a study of PD-L1 blockade in urothelial cancer listed by TCRdb under 2017. The library was generated by the immunoSEQ multiplex PCR assay. TCRdb took over this immuneACCESS table, retaining in-frame rearrangements with V and J assigned. Such tables are incomplete; in checked studies, under half of the missing clones stem from an unresolved V gene, and the remainder is unexplained. In this sample the table shows 70,000 or so clones, 70% to 90% of which occur a single time. In total, the top ten clones hold around 3.4% of the sample. The sample was PBMCs, taken around atezolizumab (anti-PD-L1) treatment. The receptors stem from a man aged 55 to 70 with urothelial cancer.

The chain has TRBV10-3 and TRBJ2-2, with 8 positions matching TRBD2. With 10 bases clipped from V and 10 bases from J, the junction kept 5 bases outside the gene matches. The CDR3 contains 11 residues. CDR1 is ENHRY and CDR2 is SYGVKD in the germline V gene. The CDR3, as DNA: TGTGCCACCGGGGGGGCTTCGGAGCTGTTTTTT. This translates into CATGGASELFF.

This clone has just one count. Here the CDR3 DNA reads TGCGCCAGCAGCTTCGACACCGGGGAGCTGTTTTTT. It is translated as CASSFDTGELFF. The chain couples TRBV5-1 to TRBJ2-2; no clear D. This CDR3 comprises 12 residues. Trimming stripped 2 bases from V and 3 bases from J, with 2 bases between. Germline CDR1 is SGHRS and CDR2 is YFSETQ.

CDR3 loop: CASSLALSSYNSPLHF. Here the CDR3 DNA reads TGCGCCAGCAGCTTGGCCCTGAGCTCCTATAATTCACCCCTCCACTTT. The V call is TRBV5-1, the J call TRBJ1-6, with D unresolved. This CDR3 comprises 16 residues. Between the trimmed V and J ends, which lost 0 bases and 0 bases, there was a span of 7 bases. Germline-derived CDR1 and CDR2 are SGHRS and YFSETQ.

In this sample, this clone turned up once. V usage is TRBV9 and J usage is TRBJ2-7; unclear D gene. The CDR3 has 15 amino acids. Trimming pared 0 bases from V and 1 base from J, leaving 11 bases between. CDR1 is SGDLS and CDR2 is YYNGEE in the germline V gene. The CDR3, as DNA: TGTGCCAGCAGCGTAGACCCCGGCGGATCCTACGAGCAGTACTTC. Encoded protein: CASSVDPGGSYEQYF.

The count of this clone is one. This sequence joins TRBV28 and TRBJ2-2; D might be TRBD1 (6 bases). The germline V gene has CDR1 MDHEN and CDR2 SYDVKM. The V end was cut by 3 bases, the J end by 1 base, with 18 bases between. CDR3 size: 18 residues. CDR3 DNA: TGTGCCAGCAGTTTTGGACAGAAAGTTGTTTTGAACACCGGGGAGCTGTTTTTT. Amino acids: CASSFGQKVVLNTGELFF.

The rearrangement links TRBV14 to TRBJ1-2; TRBD1 aligns across 7 bases. V shed 1 base and J 4 bases; nucleotides not matched to a gene: 3. CDR1 is SGHDN, CDR2 FVKESK, per germline. CDR3 length equals 14 residues. CDR3 DNA: TGTGCCAGCAGCCAAGGGGACAGAATCTATGGCTACACCTTC. Translating it yields CASSQGDRIYGYTF. Full variable domain (outside the CDR3, taken from reference TRBV14 and TRBJ1-2): EAGVTQFPSHSVIEKGQTVTLRCDPISGHDNLYWYRRVMGKEIKFLLHFVKESKQDESGMPNNRFLAERTGGTYSTLKVQPAELEDSGVYFCASSQGDRIYGYTFGSGTRLTVV.

This rearrangement joins TRBV5-6 to TRBJ2-2; TRBD2 matches 7 bases. Looked up from germline, CDR1 is SGHDT and CDR2 is YYEEEE. There are 15 residues in the CDR3. V lost 4 bases, J lost 4 bases, and 7 bases stayed unmatched. The CDR3 coding sequence is TGTGCCAGCAGCCCCCTGGGGGGGGGCACCGGGGAGCTGTTTTTT. It is translated as CASSPLGGGTGELFF.

This clone has a handful of counts. The chain recombines TRBV19 with TRBJ1-1, with D uncertain. The CDR3 covers 13 residues. Trimming shortened V by 7 bases and J by 1 base, and 10 bases separated the two germline ends. The germline V gene has CDR1 LNHDA and CDR2 SQIVND (reference sequence). CDR3 amino acids: CASKHTANTEAFF. The CDR3 coding sequence is TGTGCCAGTAAACACACAGCGAACACTGAAGCTTTCTTT.

The chain is built from TRBV6-5 and TRBJ1-1; D unresolved. This CDR3 is built from 12 residues. V lost 2 bases and J 9 bases, leaving 10 bases between the germline ends. The germline V gene has CDR1 MNHEY and CDR2 SVGAGI. CDR3 DNA: TGTGCCAGCAGTTACCGTGGGCAGAAAGCTTTCTTT. Protein: CASSYRGQKAFF.